This T cell receptor beta chain came from a study of T cell changes during pregnancy in multiple sclerosis (dated by TCRdb to about 2019). Regarding the study in general: The study examined how the T cell repertoire changed over the course of pregnancy in women with multiple sclerosis.

Library preparation was by the immunoSEQ multiplex PCR assay. TCRdb obtained this table from immuneACCESS and retained in-frame rearrangements with V and J assigned. These tables miss some clones; where compared with another copy, unresolved V genes account for less than half of the shortfall, and the remainder is unexplained. This sample comprises around 70,000 clones, roughly 92% of them detected only once. The ten largest clones take up less than 2% of the sample. Measured from the cysteine to the phenylalanine, the CDR3 is 13 residues long. The read is trimmed to its CDR3 DNA, 39 bases read in frame from base 1. V is shortened by 3 bases, J by 4 bases, and the region joining them spans 8 bases. As encoded in the germline V gene, CDR1 is SGHTS while CDR2 is YDEGEE. To note about this clone: Its target antigen remains unknown. The input lacks base qualities; no much larger clone sits a single base away.

This receptor chain uses TRBV5-8 and TRBJ2-1; perhaps TRBD1 is the D gene, with 5 bases matching. This TCR came from a female donor with multiple sclerosis, enrolled in a pregnancy study. Sequenced here: peripheral blood, sampled in the second trimester of pregnancy. CDR3 region: CASSWQGYNEQFF. The base sequence is TGTGCCAGCAGCTGGCAGGGTTACAATGAGCAGTTCTTC.